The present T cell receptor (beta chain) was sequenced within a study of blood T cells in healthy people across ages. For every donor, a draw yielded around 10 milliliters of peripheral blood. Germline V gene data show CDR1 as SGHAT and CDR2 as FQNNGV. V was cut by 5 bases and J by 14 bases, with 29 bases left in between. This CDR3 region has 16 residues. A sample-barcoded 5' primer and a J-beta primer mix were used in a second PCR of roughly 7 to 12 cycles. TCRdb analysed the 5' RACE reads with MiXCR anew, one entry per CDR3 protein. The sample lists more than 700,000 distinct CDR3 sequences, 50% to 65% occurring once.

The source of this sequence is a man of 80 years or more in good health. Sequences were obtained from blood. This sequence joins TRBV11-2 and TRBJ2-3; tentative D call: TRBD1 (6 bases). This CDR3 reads CASSRRGKELHRYAYF. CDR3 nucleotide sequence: TGTGCCAGCAGCCGAAGGGGGAAGGAACTACACAGATACGCGTATTTT.